Below, 6 T cell receptor beta chains from the same sample are listed, as sequenced in a study of early T cells in non-severe SARS-CoV-2 infection. TCRdb independently ran MiXCR on the 5' RACE reads; one entry per CDR3 protein. This table has around 26,000 distinct CDR3 sequences, approximately 5% appearing once. Sequenced material: whole blood. The receptors derive from an adult who was a healthcare worker with PCR-confirmed SARS-CoV-2 infection or an uninfected control (not recorded which).

This sequence joins TRBV4-1 and TRBJ1-1; no definite D call. The germline V and J ends were trimmed by 0 bases and 5 bases, with 10 bases remaining between them. Germline values: CDR1 MGHRA, CDR2 YSYEKL. The CDR3 spans 14 residues. CDR3 region: CASSQEGRETEAFF. CDR3 DNA sequence: TGCGCCAGCAGCCAAGAAGGCCGGGAAACTGAAGCTTTCTTT.

This clonotype was observed many times. The chain uses TRBV29-1 and TRBJ2-7, with D possibly being TRBD1 or TRBD2 (5 bases each). The length of the CDR3 is 13 residues. V was clipped by 5 bases and J by 0 bases, with 11 bases between them. Germline CDR1 and CDR2: SQVTM and ANQGSEA. The CDR3 DNA reads TGCAGCGTTACCCGGGACCACTCCTACGAGCAGTACTTC. Translation gives CSVTRDHSYEQYF.

The chain joins TRBV3-2 to TRBJ2-1. TRBV3-2 is assigned pseudogene status. The CDR3 loop spans 15 amino acids. The CDR3: CASSQVTSSYNEQFF. The DNA for the CDR3 is TGTGCCAGCAGCCAAGTTACGAGCTCCTACAATGAGCAGTTCTTC.

This clonotype has ten or more counts. The V gene is TRBV6-1, the J gene TRBJ2-7, with D unresolved. CDR1 is MNHNS and CDR2 is SASEGT in the germline V gene. The CDR3 length is 13 residues. V lost 2 bases and J lost 2, with 7 bases in between. CDR3 residues: CASSEPETYEQYF. The CDR3 DNA follows: TGTGCCAGCAGTGAACCCGAGACCTACGAGCAGTACTTC.

This clonotype came up many times. This chain joins TRBV12-3 or TRBV12-4 and TRBJ2-1, with TRBD2 matching 8 bases. The ends lost 3 bases at V and 6 bases at J; junction bases unmatched: 7. The CDR3 is 15 residues long. In DNA, the CDR3 is TGTGCCAGCAGTTTGACCCGGGGGACTAGCAATGAGCAGTTCTTC. It specifies CASSLTRGTSNEQFF.

This clonotype was observed many times. The genes are TRBV12-5 and TRBJ1-1; weak D call: TRBD1 (6 bases). The germline gives CDR1 LGHNT, CDR2 FRNRAP. The CDR3 sequence is 13 residues long. Trimming cost V 6 bases and J 7 bases, with 15 bases left between them. The CDR3 nucleotides are TGTGCTAGTGGGCAAACCGCAGGGGTTGAAGCTTTCTTT. It is translated as CASGQTAGVEAFF.